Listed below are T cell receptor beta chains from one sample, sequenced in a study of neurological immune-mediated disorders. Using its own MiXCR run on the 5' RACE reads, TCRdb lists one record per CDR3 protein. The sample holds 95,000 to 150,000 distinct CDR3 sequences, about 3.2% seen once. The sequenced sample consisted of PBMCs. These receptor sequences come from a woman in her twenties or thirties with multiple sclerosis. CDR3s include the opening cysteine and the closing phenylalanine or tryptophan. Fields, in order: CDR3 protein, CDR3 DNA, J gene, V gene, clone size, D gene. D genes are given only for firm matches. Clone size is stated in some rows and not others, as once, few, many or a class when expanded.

CDR3: CASSSEQENSPLHF
DNA: TGTGCCAGCAGCTCCGAGCAGGAAAATTCACCCCTCCACTTT
J: TRBJ1-6
V: TRBV7-6
size: many
D: -

CDR3: CASSERDTQYF
DNA: TGTGCCAGCAGCGAGAGGGATACGCAGTATTTT
J: TRBJ2-3
V: TRBV9
size: many
D: -

CDR3: CSATSGTPDTQYF
DNA: TGCAGTGCGACTAGCGGGACCCCAGATACGCAGTATTTT
J: TRBJ2-3
V: TRBV20-1
size: many
D: TRBD2

CDR3: CASSLEGQSAFF
DNA: TGTGCCAGCAGCTTGGAGGGACAGTCAGCTTTCTTT
J: TRBJ1-1
V: TRBV5-5
size: many
D: TRBD1

CDR3: CASSLEGLYNEQFF
DNA: TGTGCCAGCAGCTTAGAGGGACTCTACAATGAGCAGTTCTTC
J: TRBJ2-1
V: TRBV7-2
size: -
D: -

CDR3: CASSLTFGRTEAFF
DNA: TGCGCCAGCAGCTTGACGTTTGGTCGCACTGAAGCTTTCTTT
J: TRBJ1-1
V: TRBV5-1
size: many
D: -

CDR3: CSATLRGSYGYTF
DNA: TGCAGCGCGACGTTACGGGGTAGCTATGGCTACACCTTC
J: TRBJ1-2
V: TRBV29-1
size: many
D: -

CDR3: CASSKYRENQPQHF
DNA: TGTGCCAGCAGTAAATACAGGGAAAATCAGCCCCAGCATTTT
J: TRBJ1-5
V: TRBV12-3/TRBV12-4
size: many
D: -

CDR3: CASSLGLGDNYGYTF
DNA: TGTGCCAGCAGCTTGGGTCTCGGTGACAACTATGGCTACACCTTC
J: TRBJ1-2
V: TRBV5-5
size: many
D: -

CDR3: CASSPRGVEQYF
DNA: TGTGCCAGCAGCCCCAGGGGGGTTGAGCAGTACTTC
J: TRBJ2-7
V: TRBV12-3/TRBV12-4
size: few
D: -

CDR3: CASSFPPGREDTEAFF
DNA: TGTGCCAGCAGCTTTCCACCGGGACGGGAGGACACTGAAGCTTTCTTT
J: TRBJ1-1
V: TRBV11-2
size: few
D: -

CDR3: CASSLVLGDWNEQFF
DNA: TGTGCCAGCAGCTTAGTTCTTGGGGACTGGAATGAGCAGTTCTTC
J: TRBJ2-1
V: TRBV11-2
size: many
D: -

CDR3: CASSWDDEQYF
DNA: TGCGCCAGCAGCTGGGACGACGAGCAGTACTTC
J: TRBJ2-7
V: TRBV5-1
size: many
D: -

CDR3: CASRGKPQHF
DNA: TGTGCCAGCCGTGGAAAGCCCCAGCATTTT
J: TRBJ1-5
V: TRBV21-1
size: many
D: -

CDR3: CASSVDGGGGNTIYF
DNA: TGTGCCAGCAGCGTAGACGGTGGGGGAGGAAACACCATATATTTT
J: TRBJ1-3
V: TRBV9
size: many
D: -

CDR3: CSVGQCWRGDSPLHF
DNA: TGCAGCGTTGGGCAGTGCTGGCGTGGGGATTCACCCCTCCACTTT
J: TRBJ1-6
V: TRBV29-1
size: many
D: -

CDR3: CASSATSGRWNTGELFF
DNA: TGTGCCAGCAGTGCGACTAGCGGGAGGTGGAACACCGGGGAGCTGTTTTTT
J: TRBJ2-2
V: TRBV27
size: many
D: TRBD2

CDR3: CASSSPGLAAYNEQFF
DNA: TGTGCCAGCAGCTCCCCGGGTTTGGCCGCCTACAATGAGCAGTTCTTC
J: TRBJ2-1
V: TRBV7-2
size: many
D: -

CDR3: CASSRESPDTQYF
DNA: TGTGCCAGCAGCCGGGAAAGTCCAGATACGCAGTATTTT
J: TRBJ2-3
V: TRBV6-4
size: many
D: -

CDR3: CSARGSDNSPLNF
DNA: TGCAGTGCTAGAGGGTCAGATAATTCACCCCTCAACTTT
J: TRBJ1-6
V: TRBV20-1
size: -
D: -

CDR3: CASSVSGTAREKLFF
DNA: TGTGCCAGCAGCGTATCGGGGACAGCGCGGGAAAAACTGTTTTTT
J: TRBJ1-4
V: TRBV9
size: many
D: TRBD1

CDR3: CASSLSQQINTGELFF
DNA: TGTGCCAGCAGCTTGTCGCAGCAGATAAACACCGGGGAGCTGTTTTTT
J: TRBJ2-2
V: TRBV7-9
size: many
D: -

CDR3: CASGERGALNEQFF
DNA: TGCGCCAGCGGTGAAAGGGGGGCGCTCAATGAGCAGTTCTTC
J: TRBJ2-1
V: TRBV4-3
size: few
D: -

CDR3: CASSLNTGQTQYF
DNA: TGTGCCAGCAGCTTGAACACAGGACAGACCCAGTACTTC
J: TRBJ2-5
V: TRBV7-2
size: many
D: -

CDR3: CASSPRRGPNQETQYF
DNA: TGTGCCAGTAGCCCTCGGCGAGGCCCGAACCAAGAGACCCAGTACTTC
J: TRBJ2-5
V: TRBV19
size: many
D: -

CDR3: CASSSVSPYYGYTF
DNA: TGTGCCAGCAGCTCAGTGTCCCCCTACTATGGCTACACCTTC
J: TRBJ1-2
V: TRBV5-8
size: many
D: -

CDR3: CASSFSDMHEQFF
DNA: TGTGCCAGCAGCTTTAGTGACATGCATGAGCAGTTCTTC
J: TRBJ2-1
V: TRBV9
size: few
D: -

CDR3: CASSYSRGLTGELFF
DNA: TGTGCCAGCAGTTACTCCCGGGGTCTCACCGGGGAGCTGTTTTTT
J: TRBJ2-2
V: TRBV6-5
size: many
D: -

CDR3: CASSVNRVPLGANTEAFF
DNA: TGTGCCAGCAGCGTTAACAGGGTTCCCCTAGGGGCAAACACTGAAGCTTTCTTT
J: TRBJ1-1
V: TRBV7-2
size: many
D: -

CDR3: CASSQTRYNEQFF
DNA: TGCGCCAGCAGCCAGACCCGTTACAATGAGCAGTTCTTC
J: TRBJ2-1
V: TRBV4-3
size: many
D: -

CDR3: CSAMLNNWGGGYTF
DNA: TGCAGTGCTATGTTGAACAACTGGGGCGGTGGCTACACCTTC
J: TRBJ1-2
V: TRBV20-1
size: few
D: -

CDR3: CASSFQDSPLHF
DNA: TGTGCCAGCAGTTTTCAGGATTCACCCCTCCACTTT
J: TRBJ1-6
V: TRBV12-3/TRBV12-4
size: many
D: -

CDR3: CSARNSGTYEQYF
DNA: TGCAGTGCCAGAAACAGCGGGACTTACGAGCAGTACTTC
J: TRBJ2-7
V: TRBV20-1
size: many
D: TRBD2

CDR3: CASSCPHSEADQPQHF
DNA: TGCGCCAGCAGCTGCCCCCACTCGGAGGCGGATCAGCCCCAGCATTTT
J: TRBJ1-5
V: TRBV5-1
size: many
D: -

CDR3: CSASRRADTQYF
DNA: TGCAGTGCTAGTCGCCGGGCAGATACGCAGTATTTT
J: TRBJ2-3
V: TRBV20-1
size: many
D: -

CDR3: CSATNGGENYGYTF
DNA: TGCAGCGCTACAAACGGGGGCGAGAACTATGGCTACACCTTC
J: TRBJ1-2
V: TRBV29-1
size: many
D: -

CDR3: CSARAGNNSPLHF
DNA: TGCAGTGCTAGAGCCGGGAATAATTCACCCCTCCACTTT
J: TRBJ1-6
V: TRBV20-1
size: many
D: -

CDR3: CASSLGGQGGFYEQYF
DNA: TGTGCCAGCAGCTTGGGGGGACAGGGCGGTTTCTACGAGCAGTACTTC
J: TRBJ2-7
V: TRBV7-2
size: many
D: TRBD1

CDR3: CASSLSPGDTQYF
DNA: TGTGCCAGCAGCTTATCCCCGGGGGATACGCAGTATTTT
J: TRBJ2-3
V: TRBV7-2
size: many
D: -

CDR3: CASSDGVSSYNEQFF
DNA: TGTGCCAGCAGCGATGGCGTCAGCTCCTACAATGAGCAGTTCTTC
J: TRBJ2-1
V: TRBV9
size: many
D: -

CDR3: CASSEDRQGFEQFF
DNA: TGTGCCAGCAGTGAAGACCGACAGGGCTTTGAGCAGTTCTTC
J: TRBJ2-1
V: TRBV6-1
size: many
D: TRBD1

CDR3: CSAREDAEANYGYTF
DNA: TGCAGTGCTCGGGAGGACGCAGAAGCTAACTATGGCTACACCTTC
J: TRBJ1-2
V: TRBV20-1
size: many
D: -

CDR3: CSSGTLSYNEQFF
DNA: TGCAGTTCAGGGACTCTCTCCTACAATGAGCAGTTCTTC
J: TRBJ2-1
V: TRBV20-1
size: few
D: -

CDR3: CASSPRQAGELFF
DNA: TGTGCCAGCAGTCCGAGACAGGCCGGGGAGCTGTTTTTT
J: TRBJ2-2
V: TRBV12-3/TRBV12-4
size: many
D: -

CDR3: CAISGAGQGITEAFF
DNA: TGTGCCATCAGTGGGGCGGGACAGGGGATCACTGAAGCTTTCTTT
J: TRBJ1-1
V: TRBV10-3
size: once
D: TRBD1

CDR3: CATSTYQDGNTGELFF
DNA: TGTGCCACCAGCACGTATCAAGACGGGAACACCGGGGAGCTGTTTTTT
J: TRBJ2-2
V: TRBV15
size: many
D: -

CDR3: CSAKTGGPKDTQYF
DNA: TGCAGTGCCAAGACGGGGGGGCCGAAAGATACGCAGTATTTT
J: TRBJ2-3
V: TRBV20-1
size: many
D: TRBD2

CDR3: CASSLVPEPYNEQFF
DNA: TGTGCCAGCAGCTTAGTTCCAGAACCTTACAATGAGCAGTTCTTC
J: TRBJ2-1
V: TRBV7-2
size: many
D: -

CDR3: CASSQDASRNYGYTF
DNA: TGCGCCAGCAGCCAAGATGCCAGCCGCAACTATGGCTACACCTTC
J: TRBJ1-2
V: TRBV4-3
size: many
D: -

CDR3: CASVTTPSRRYNEQFF
DNA: TGTGCCAGCGTAACGACACCTAGTCGCCGATACAATGAGCAGTTCTTC
J: TRBJ2-1
V: TRBV18
size: many
D: -

CDR3: CASSYRDNSYEQYF
DNA: TGTGCCAGCAGTTACCGGGACAACTCCTACGAGCAGTACTTC
J: TRBJ2-7
V: TRBV6-2/TRBV6-3
size: many
D: -

CDR3: CASSASEQETQYF
DNA: TGTGCCAGCAGTGCTTCGGAACAAGAGACCCAGTACTTC
J: TRBJ2-5
V: TRBV2
size: many
D: -